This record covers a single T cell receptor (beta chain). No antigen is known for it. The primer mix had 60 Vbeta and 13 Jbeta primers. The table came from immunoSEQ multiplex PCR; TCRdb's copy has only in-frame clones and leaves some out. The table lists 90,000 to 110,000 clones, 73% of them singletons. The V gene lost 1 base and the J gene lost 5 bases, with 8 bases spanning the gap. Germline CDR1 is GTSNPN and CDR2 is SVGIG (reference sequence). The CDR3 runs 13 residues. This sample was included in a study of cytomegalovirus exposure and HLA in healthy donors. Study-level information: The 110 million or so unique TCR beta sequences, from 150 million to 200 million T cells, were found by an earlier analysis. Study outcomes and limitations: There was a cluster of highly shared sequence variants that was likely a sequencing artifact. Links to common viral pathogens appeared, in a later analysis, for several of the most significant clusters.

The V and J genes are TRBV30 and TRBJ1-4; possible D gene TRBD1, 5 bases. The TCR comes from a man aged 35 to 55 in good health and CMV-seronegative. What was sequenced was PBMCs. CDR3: CAWSGGWNEKLFF. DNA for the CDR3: TGTGCCTGGAGTGGGGGCTGGAATGAAAAACTGTTTTTT.